This entry concerns a single T cell receptor (beta chain). Its target is unknown. These data are taken from a study of CD8+ T cells in alopecia areata. Study details: Oral tofacitinib (5 to 10 mg twice daily) was administered to treated patients. Findings and limits, study-wide: Scalp clonality, together with expanded CD8+ clones among the top 100, fell significantly with tofacitinib.

Treatment reported: oral pan-JAK inhibitor, 5-10 mg twice daily. RNA was extracted and reverse transcribed into cDNA as the sequencing template. TCRdb keeps only in-frame clones here, not all; method: immunoSEQ multiplex PCR. The table has roughly 280,000 clones, about 62% seen once; the top ten hold around 0.84%. Trimming stripped 6 bases from V and 1 base from J, with 13 bases between. The CDR3 runs to 15 residues. Germline V gene lookup returns CDR1 LNHDA and CDR2 SQIVND (reference sequence). The clonotype originates from a human donor with alopecia areata. This chain connects TRBV19 to TRBJ1-5; no reliable D call. The input for sequencing was CD4+ T cells sorted from blood, taken around week 54, from a patient treated with tofacitinib. DNA of the CDR3: TGTGCCAGTAGGGGCGTAGGAGGGAGCAATCAGCCCCAGCATTTT. Protein: CASRGVGGSNQPQHF.